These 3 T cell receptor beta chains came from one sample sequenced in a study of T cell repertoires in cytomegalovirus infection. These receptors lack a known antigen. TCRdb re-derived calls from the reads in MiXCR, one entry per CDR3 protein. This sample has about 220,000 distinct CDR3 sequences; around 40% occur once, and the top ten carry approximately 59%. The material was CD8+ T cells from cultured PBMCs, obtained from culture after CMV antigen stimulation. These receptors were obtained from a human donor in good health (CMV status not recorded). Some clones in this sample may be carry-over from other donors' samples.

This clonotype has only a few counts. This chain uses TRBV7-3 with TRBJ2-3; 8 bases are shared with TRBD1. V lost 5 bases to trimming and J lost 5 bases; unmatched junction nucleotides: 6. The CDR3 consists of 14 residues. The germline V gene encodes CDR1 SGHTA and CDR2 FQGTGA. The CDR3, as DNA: TGTGCCAGCAGCCCCTTTACAGGGGGAGATACGCAGTATTTT. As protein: CASSPFTGGDTQYF.

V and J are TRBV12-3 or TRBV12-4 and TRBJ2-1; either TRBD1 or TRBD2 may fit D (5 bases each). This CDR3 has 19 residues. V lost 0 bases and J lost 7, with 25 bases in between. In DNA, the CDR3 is TGTGCCAGCAGTTTAGCCAGCTCCTTTACGGGGCTAGTGGTTAATGAGCAGTTCTTC. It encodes CASSLASSFTGLVVNEQFF.

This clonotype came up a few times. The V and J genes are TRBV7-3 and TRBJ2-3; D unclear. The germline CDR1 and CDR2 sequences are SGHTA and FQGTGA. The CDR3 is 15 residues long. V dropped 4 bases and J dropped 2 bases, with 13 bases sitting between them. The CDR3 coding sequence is TGTGCCAGCAGCTCTCCGGAGACCCTCACAGATACGCAGTATTTT. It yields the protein CASSSPETLTDTQYF.